The 4 T cell receptor beta chains listed next were all sequenced from one sample in a study of CD8+ T cells in alopecia areata. Sequencing relied on a cDNA template that was reverse transcribed from extracted RNA. Measured with immunoSEQ multiplex PCR; TCRdb has only the in-frame clones, and not every one. The profile shows under 150,000 clones, approximately 85% of them singletons. This sample's treatment: oral pan-JAK inhibitor, 5-10 mg twice daily. Specimen: CD8+ T cells sorted from blood, collected at week 4, from a patient treated with tofacitinib. All receptors come from a human donor with alopecia areata.

CDR3 loop: CASSETGGAGNQPQHF. The DNA of the CDR3 is TGTGCCAGCAGTGAGACAGGGGGCGCAGGCAATCAGCCCCAGCATTTT. The chain combines TRBV6-1 with TRBJ1-5; 10 nucleotides align to TRBD1. This CDR3 spans 16 amino acids. J gave up 2 bases and V 3 bases, and 4 bases lay outside the gene matches. Per germline, CDR1 MNHNS and CDR2 SASEGT.

The J gene is TRBJ1-2, the V gene TRBV29-1; 8 nucleotides align to TRBD1. Germline CDR1 SQVTM, CDR2 ANQGSEA. The V segment lost 6 bases and the J segment 8 bases; nucleotides outside the gene matches: 8. This CDR3 region has 12 residues. The CDR3 reads CSVQDRAYGYTF. CDR3 DNA: TGCAGCGTCCAGGACAGGGCGTACGGCTACACCTTC.

V usage is TRBV5-1 and J usage is TRBJ2-1, with unresolved D. The CDR3 runs to 14 residues. Germline V gene data show CDR1 as SGHRS and CDR2 as YFSETQ. Trimming removed 0 bases at V and 7 bases at J, with 11 bases between. In DNA form, the CDR3 reads TGCGCCAGCAGCTTGGGGCAGGTGGTAAATGAGCAGTTCTTC. Its protein product is CASSLGQVVNEQFF.

The rearrangement joins TRBV7-9 to TRBJ2-1; the D is unclear. V shed 5 bases and J shed 3 bases, with 14 bases lying between them. Germline V CDR1 and CDR2: SEHNR, FQNEAQ (reference sequence). This CDR3 spans 15 amino acids. The CDR3 loop is CASSLSPSYYNEQFF. CDR3 in DNA: TGTGCCAGCAGCCTCTCACCCTCCTACTACAATGAGCAGTTCTTC.